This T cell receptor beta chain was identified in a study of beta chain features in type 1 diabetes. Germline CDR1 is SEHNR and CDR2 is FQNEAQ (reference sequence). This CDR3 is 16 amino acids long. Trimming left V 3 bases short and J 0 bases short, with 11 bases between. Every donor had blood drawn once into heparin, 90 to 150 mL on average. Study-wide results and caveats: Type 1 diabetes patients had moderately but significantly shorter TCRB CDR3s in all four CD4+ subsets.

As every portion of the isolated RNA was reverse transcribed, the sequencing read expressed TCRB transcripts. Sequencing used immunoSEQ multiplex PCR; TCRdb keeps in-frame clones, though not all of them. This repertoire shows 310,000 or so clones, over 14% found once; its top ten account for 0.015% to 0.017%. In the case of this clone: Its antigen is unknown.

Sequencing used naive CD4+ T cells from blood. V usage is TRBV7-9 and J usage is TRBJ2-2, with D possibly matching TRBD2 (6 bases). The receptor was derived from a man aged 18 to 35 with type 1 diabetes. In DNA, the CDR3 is TGTGCCAGCAGCTTTGGAGGGAGCGCGAACACCGGGGAGCTGTTTTTT. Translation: CASSFGGSANTGELFF.